This T cell receptor (beta chain) was captured in a study of shared clonotypes between healthy human individuals. Study-level information: CD4 naive and CD4 memory each took three plates per donor, while CD8 naive took two and CD8 memory one.

Only in-frame clones appear in the TCRdb table, and some are missing; sequencing was by immunoSEQ multiplex PCR. The data show 650,000 to 700,000 clones, about nine tenths seen once. V lost 5 bases to trimming and J lost 0 bases, with 14 bases between them. CDR3 length equals 16 residues. Germline CDR1 and CDR2: MDHEN and SYDVKM. Sequenced sample: memory CD8+ T cells from PBMCs. The subset: CD45RO+ cells pooled with CCR7-negative TemRA cells. The rearrangement uses TRBV28 and TRBJ2-1; D is unresolved. This TCR was recovered from a man in his late teens or twenties in good health. Some clones in this sample may be carry-over from other donors' samples. Written as DNA, the CDR3 is TGTGCCAGCAGTCCTCCTTCGCGGAGCTCCTACAATGAGCAGTTCTTC. Amino acid sequence: CASSPPSRSSYNEQFF.